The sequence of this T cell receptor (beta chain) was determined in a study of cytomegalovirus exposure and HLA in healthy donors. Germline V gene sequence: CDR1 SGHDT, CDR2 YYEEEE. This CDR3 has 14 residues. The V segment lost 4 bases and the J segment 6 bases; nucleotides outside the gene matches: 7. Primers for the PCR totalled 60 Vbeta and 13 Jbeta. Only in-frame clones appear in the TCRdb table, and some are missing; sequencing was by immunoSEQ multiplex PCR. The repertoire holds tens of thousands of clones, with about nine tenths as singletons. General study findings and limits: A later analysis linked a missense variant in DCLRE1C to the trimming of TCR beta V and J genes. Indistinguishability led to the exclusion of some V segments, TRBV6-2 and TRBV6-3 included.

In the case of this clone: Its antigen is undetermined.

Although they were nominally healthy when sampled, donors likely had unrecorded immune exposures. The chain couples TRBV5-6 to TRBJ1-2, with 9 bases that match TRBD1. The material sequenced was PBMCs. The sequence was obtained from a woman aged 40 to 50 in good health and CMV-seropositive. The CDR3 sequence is CASSANRGLDGYTF. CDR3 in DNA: TGTGCCAGCAGCGCGAACAGGGGGCTCGATGGCTACACCTTC.